The next 7 T cell receptor beta chains were all read from a single sample in a study of blood T cell repertoires in COVID-19. Assay: immunoSEQ multiplex PCR; the TCRdb copy retains only in-frame clones and omits some. Found here are approximately 90,000 clones, about 80% of them singletons; the top ten hold 15% to 20%. Sequencing was done on a sample of peripheral blood. The source of these receptors is a woman at least 80 years old with acute or convalescent COVID-19.

J is TRBJ1-1 and V is TRBV5-1; D is ambiguous. The CDR3 is 16 amino acids. Germline CDR1 is SGHRS and CDR2 is YFSETQ. V lost 6 bases and J lost 0, with 18 bases in between. The CDR3 is CASNPSQFLMNTEAFF. The CDR3 DNA is TGCGCCAGCAATCCCTCACAGTTTTTAATGAACACTGAAGCTTTCTTT. The complete variable domain, with remaining parts taken from reference TRBV5-1 and TRBJ1-1, reads KAGVTQTPRYLIKTRGQQVTLSCSPISGHRSVSWYQQTPGQGLQFLFEYFSETQRNKGNFPGRFSGRQFSNSRSEMNVSTLELGDSALYLCASNPSQFLMNTEAFFGQGTRLTVV.

This chain uses TRBV5-1 with TRBJ2-2; D remains unclear. Trimming took 0 bases from V and 8 from J, leaving 5 bases between them. Looked up from germline, CDR1 is SGHRS and CDR2 is YFSETQ. CDR3 length equals 12 residues. This CDR3 reads CASSLDRGELFF. The CDR3 DNA reads TGCGCCAGCAGCTTGGACCGGGGGGAGCTGTTTTTT. Full variable domain (outside the CDR3, taken from reference TRBV5-1 and TRBJ2-2): KAGVTQTPRYLIKTRGQQVTLSCSPISGHRSVSWYQQTPGQGLQFLFEYFSETQRNKGNFPGRFSGRQFSNSRSEMNVSTLELGDSALYLCASSLDRGELFFGEGSRLTVL.

Only a few counts were recorded for this clone. V usage is TRBV23-1 and J usage is TRBJ1-5; no clear D gene. TRBV23-1 is flagged as an ORF with uncertain function. The CDR3 spans 11 residues. V lost 3 bases, J lost 5 bases, and 2 bases lay in between. DNA of the CDR3: TGCGCCAGCAGTCACGATCAGCCCCAGCATTTT. Encoded protein: CASSHDQPQHF.

The count of this clone is one. This chain joins TRBV2 and TRBJ2-3, with 8 positions matching TRBD2. The CDR3 is 16 amino acids. CDR1 is SNHLY and CDR2 is FYNNEI in the germline V gene. With 6 bases clipped from V and 1 base from J, the junction kept 9 bases outside the gene matches. The CDR3 DNA sequence: TGTGCCAGCAGAAGTGGCGGGGGGCCGCGCACAGATACGCAGTATTTT. This translates into CASRSGGGPRTDTQYF.

This clone appeared once. The chain joins TRBV18 to TRBJ1-5; D uncertain. The CDR3 length is 16 residues. Germline V gene sequence: CDR1 KGHSH, CDR2 LQKENI. V was shortened by 3 bases and J by 2 bases, with 14 bases between the two germline ends. CDR3 amino acids: CASSPDPAGGNQPQHF. The DNA for the CDR3 is TGTGCCAGCTCACCCGATCCGGCCGGGGGCAATCAGCCCCAGCATTTT.

In this sample, this clone turned up a few times. J is TRBJ1-2 and V is TRBV18, with a possible D match to TRBD1 (6 bases). CDR3 length: 14 amino acids. Trimming removed 2 bases from V and 7 bases from J, with 14 bases in between. CDR1 and CDR2 from the germline V gene are KGHSH and LQKENI. The DNA for the CDR3 is TGTGCCAGCTCACCAGTTGACAGGACGTCTGGCTACACCTTC. Translated: CASSPVDRTSGYTF. The full variable domain, in which reference TRBV18 and TRBJ1-2 provide the parts outside the CDR3, is NAGVMQNPRHLVRRRGQEARLRCSPMKGHSHVYWYRQLPEEGLKFMVYLQKENIIDESGMPKERFSAEFPKEGPSILRIQQVVRGDSAAYFCASSPVDRTSGYTFGSGTRLTVV.

This clone was picked up one time. The chain uses TRBV4-1 and TRBJ2-7; 11 positions match TRBD2. The length of the CDR3 is 15 residues. CDR1 is MGHRA and CDR2 is YSYEKL in the germline V gene. Unmatched junction bases numbered 2, after V lost 1 base and J lost 3 bases. The DNA of the CDR3 is TGCGCCAGCAGCCAAGCCCTAGCGGGAGGCTACGAGCAGTACTTC. This sequence encodes CASSQALAGGYEQYF.